The following is a T cell receptor beta chain sequence with its context. What it binds is unknown. The donors, healthy adults who were HIV-negative, had experienced no recent acute infections or vaccinations. The data were taken from a study of shared clonotypes between healthy human individuals. The study, taken as a whole, reports: Estimated richness was generally greater in naive than memory subsets. Rarefaction exposed incomplete sorted-subset sequencing despite large depth. Shared clonotypes across all four donors exceeded non-shared ones in generation probability.

Measured with immunoSEQ multiplex PCR; TCRdb has only the in-frame clones, and not every one. The profile shows fewer than 850,000 clones, 60% to 80% of them singletons. The receptor's source is a woman in her 30s in good health. Sequences were obtained from memory CD4+ T cells sorted from blood. Subset in this sample: CD45RA-negative fraction.

The CDR3 DNA reads TGTGCCAGCAGTTTGGTGGGGGGAATTGGCGAGCAGTACTTC. It is translated as CASSLVGGIGEQYF. The gene calls are TRBV27 and TRBJ2-7; tentatively, D is TRBD2 (6 bases). The germline V and J ends were trimmed by 3 bases and 6 bases, with 15 bases remaining between them. This CDR3 region has 14 residues. Germline V lookup: CDR1 MNHEY, CDR2 SMNVEV (reference sequence).